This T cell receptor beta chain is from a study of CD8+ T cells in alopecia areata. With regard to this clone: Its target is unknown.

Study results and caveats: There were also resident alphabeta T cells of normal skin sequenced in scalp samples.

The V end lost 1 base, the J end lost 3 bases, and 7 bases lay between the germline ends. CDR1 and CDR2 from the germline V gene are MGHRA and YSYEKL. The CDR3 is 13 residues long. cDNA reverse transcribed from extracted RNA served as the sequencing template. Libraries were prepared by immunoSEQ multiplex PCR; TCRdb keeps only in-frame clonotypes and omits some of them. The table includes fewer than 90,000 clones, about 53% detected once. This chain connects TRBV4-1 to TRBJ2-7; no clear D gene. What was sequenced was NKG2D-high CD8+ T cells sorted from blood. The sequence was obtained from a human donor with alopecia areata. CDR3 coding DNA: TGCGCCAGCAGCCAAGCGAAGGGCTACGAGCAGTACTTC. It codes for CASSQAKGYEQYF.